What follows are 17 T cell receptor beta chains derived from one specimen sequenced in a study of shared clonotypes between healthy human individuals. TCRdb keeps only in-frame clones here, not all; method: immunoSEQ multiplex PCR. The table includes about 640,000 clones, more than 70% detected once. The sample taken for sequencing was memory CD4+ T cells sorted from blood. Subset described: CD45RA-negative fraction. These receptors were taken from a young woman in good health.

The CDR3 loop reads CASSAGLAYNEQFF. CDR3 DNA sequence: TGCGCCAGCAGTGCGGGACTAGCCTACAATGAGCAGTTCTTC. The gene calls are TRBV10-1 and TRBJ2-1; 8 nucleotides agree with TRBD2. The CDR3 has 14 amino acids. The germline V gene has CDR1 WNHNN and CDR2 SYGVQD (reference sequence). J gave up 2 bases and V 4 bases, and 1 base lay outside the gene matches.

The chain employs TRBV9 and TRBJ2-1; the match to TRBD1 covers 9 bases. The junction had 14 bases not matched to a gene; V was cut back by 3 bases and J by 10 bases. Germline V CDR1 and CDR2: SGDLS, YYNGEE. The CDR3 runs 16 residues. In nucleotides, the CDR3 is TGTGCCAGCAGCGCGCCTCCGGGACAGGGAGAGTGGGAGCAGTTCTTC. Amino acids: CASSAPPGQGEWEQFF.

The chain is built from TRBV18 and TRBJ1-3; 7 nucleotides agree with TRBD1. The CDR3 contains 14 residues. Losses at the gene ends were 5 bases for V and 4 bases for J; bases not matched to a gene: 5. Germline values: CDR1 KGHSH, CDR2 LQKENI. CDR3 sequence (DNA): TGTGCCAGCTCAGCCGACAGGGACGGAAACACCATATATTTT. It specifies CASSADRDGNTIYF.

The V call is TRBV29-1, the J call TRBJ1-2; the D gene is possibly TRBD1 (5 bases). This CDR3 spans 12 amino acids. The V gene lost 5 bases and the J gene lost 6 bases, with 13 bases spanning the gap. CDR1 is SQVTM, CDR2 ANQGSEA, per germline. CDR3 coding DNA: TGCAGCGTTCAACAGGAGGGCCATGGCTACACCTTC. Amino acid sequence: CSVQQEGHGYTF.

This clone appeared a few times. The chain employs TRBV19 and TRBJ2-6; D gene ambiguous. Germline V lookup: CDR1 LNHDA, CDR2 SQIVND (reference sequence). V was trimmed by 7 bases and J by 0 bases, leaving 16 bases between them. This CDR3 has 17 amino acids. In DNA form, the CDR3 reads TGTGCCAGTAAGGAGTTCGCGGTGCACTCTGGGGCCAACGTCCTGACTTTC. It codes for CASKEFAVHSGANVLTF.

This clone has only a few counts. Additional DNA sequences in this sample encode the identical CDR3. The chain has TRBV7-2 and TRBJ2-1; possible D gene TRBD2, 5 bases. CDR1 and CDR2 from the germline V gene are SGHTA and FQGNSA. The CDR3 consists of 15 residues. V lost 1 base and J 2 bases, leaving 9 bases between the germline ends. This chain's CDR3 is CASSLGAAAYNEQFF. CDR3 bases: TGTGCCAGCAGCTTAGGAGCGGCAGCCTACAATGAGCAGTTCTTC. Supplemented by reference TRBV7-2 and TRBJ2-1, the full variable domain reads GAGVSQSPSNKVTEKGKDVELRCDPISGHTALYWYRQSLGQGLEFLIYFQGNSAPDKSGLPSDRFSAERTGGSVSTLTIQRTQQEDSAVYLCASSLGAAAYNEQFFGPGTRLTVL.

The chain combines TRBV25-1 with TRBJ2-5; possible D gene TRBD2, 6 bases. The J call is doubtful: the DNA matches TRBJ2-7 better. This CDR3 is built from 16 residues. Germline lookup yields CDR1 MGHDK and CDR2 SYGVNS. CDR3 region: CASSAWGTGSIYEQYF. CDR3 coding DNA: TGTGCCAGCAGTGCCTGGGGAACCGGGAGTATCTACGAGCAGTACTTC.

This clone was detected only a few times. The genes are TRBV7-9 and TRBJ2-7; 8 bases line up with TRBD1. This CDR3 is 16 amino acids long. With 4 bases clipped from V and 0 bases from J, the junction kept 8 bases outside the gene matches. Germline CDR1 reads SEHNR; CDR2 reads FQNEAQ (reference sequence). The CDR3 DNA reads TGTGCCAGCAGCTCAGACGCAGGGGGCGTCTCCTACGAGCAGTACTTC. Protein sequence: CASSSDAGGVSYEQYF.

CDR3 nucleotide sequence: TGTGCCAGCAGTGAATTGGGACAGGGGGTTACGGGCTACACCTTC. This sequence encodes CASSELGQGVTGYTF. The chain is built from TRBV25-1 and TRBJ1-2; 11 nucleotides agree with TRBD1. Germline-derived CDR1 and CDR2 are MGHDK and SYGVNS. The CDR3 has 15 residues. V shed 1 base, J shed 8 bases, and the junction held 6 bases outside the gene matches.

The chain combines TRBV28 with TRBJ1-5; TRBD1 matches at 12 bases. The CDR3 spans 23 residues. Per the germline V gene, CDR1 is MDHEN and CDR2 is SYDVKM. V gave up 5 bases and J gave up 2 bases; unmatched junction bases: 25. The CDR3 region is CASSIRPLRGQGADLGRNQPQHF. The CDR3 nucleotides are TGTGCCAGCAGTATCAGACCGCTCCGGGGACAGGGGGCGGATTTGGGGCGCAATCAGCCCCAGCATTTT.

This clone was seen more than once but under ten times. The chain is built from TRBV4-2 and TRBJ2-1, with 13 bases aligning to TRBD2. V gave up 4 bases and J gave up 8 bases; unmatched junction bases: 5. CDR3 size: 15 residues. Per germline, CDR1 LGHNA and CDR2 YNFKEQ. The DNA for the CDR3 is TGTGCCAGCAGCCCGACTAGCGGGGGGAGGGATGAGCAGTTCTTC. As protein: CASSPTSGGRDEQFF.

The chain has TRBV7-2 and TRBJ2-2; tentative D call: TRBD2 (6 bases). The V and J ends lost 5 bases and 4 bases respectively, with 14 bases between them. Germline assignment: CDR1 SGHTA and CDR2 FQGNSA. The CDR3 contains 15 residues. As DNA, the CDR3 is TGTGCCAGCAGCAGCCGGGACTTCTTCACCGGGGAGCTGTTTTTT. It encodes CASSSRDFFTGELFF.

The chain links TRBV5-1 to TRBJ2-3; weak D call: TRBD1 (6 bases). Trimming cost V 5 bases and J 3 bases, with 16 bases left between them. The CDR3 is made up of 15 amino acids. The germline CDR1 and CDR2 sequences are SGHRS and YFSETQ. The CDR3 loop is CASRQTGSLTDTQYF. The CDR3, as DNA: TGCGCCAGCAGGCAAACAGGGAGTTTGACAGATACGCAGTATTTT. The full variable domain, its missing parts supplied by reference TRBV5-1 and TRBJ2-3, is KAGVTQTPRYLIKTRGQQVTLSCSPISGHRSVSWYQQTPGQGLQFLFEYFSETQRNKGNFPGRFSGRQFSNSRSEMNVSTLELGDSALYLCASRQTGSLTDTQYFGPGTRLTVL.

The rearrangement uses TRBV28 and TRBJ1-1, with 7 bases that match TRBD1. V shed 6 bases and J 1 base; nucleotides not matched to a gene: 8. There are 15 residues in the CDR3. Germline V gene sequence: CDR1 MDHEN, CDR2 SYDVKM. CDR3 loop: CASRANRGGNTEAFF. The CDR3 nucleotides read TGTGCCAGCAGGGCAAACAGGGGCGGGAACACTGAAGCTTTCTTT.

The chain links TRBV27 to TRBJ2-3; perhaps D is TRBD1 or TRBD2 (5 bases each). The CDR3 covers 15 residues. V was pared by 2 bases and J by 2 bases, with 11 bases between. Germline lookup yields CDR1 MNHEY and CDR2 SMNVEV (reference sequence). CDR3 residues: CASSLRGVHTDTQYF. Written as DNA, the CDR3 is TGTGCCAGCAGTTTAAGAGGGGTCCACACAGATACGCAGTATTTT.

The chain joins TRBV6-5 to TRBJ1-5; 8 positions match TRBD1. From germline, CDR1 is MNHEY and CDR2 SVGAGI. J was trimmed by 3 bases and V by 6 bases; bases with no gene match: 7. This CDR3 spans 15 amino acids. The CDR3 sequence: CASRKQGGDNQPQHF. Here the CDR3 DNA reads TGTGCCAGCAGGAAACAGGGGGGTGACAATCAGCCCCAGCATTTT.

This clone was seen a few times. In the same sample, other DNA sequences code for this CDR3. The rearrangement links TRBV4-1 to TRBJ1-5; the D is unclear. Germline-derived CDR1 and CDR2 are MGHRA and YSYEKL. Trimming shortened V by 0 bases and J by 7 bases, and 7 bases separated the two germline ends. The CDR3 length is 13 residues. As DNA, the CDR3 is TGCGCCAGCAGCCAAGATGAGAGGCAGCCCCAGCATTTT. This codes for CASSQDERQPQHF.